What follows describes a single T cell receptor (beta chain). Repertoires were generated with immunoSEQ multiplex PCR, while TCRdb's copy carries only in-frame clones and drops some. The sample yields just over 650,000 clones, about 87% seen once. The data were obtained in a study of blood T cell repertoires in COVID-19. Study in general: From the United States, Italy and Spain came samples of acute and convalescent COVID-19.

The receptor was isolated from a woman under 30 with acute or convalescent COVID-19. Specimen: peripheral blood.

Written as DNA, the CDR3 is TGTGCCAGCAGTGAAGAACAGGGGGGAGGTGAAAAACTGTTTTTT. Encoded protein: CASSEEQGGGEKLFF. V usage is TRBV6-1 and J usage is TRBJ1-4; 8 positions agree with TRBD1. The CDR3 sequence is 15 residues long. The V segment lost 1 base and the J segment 7 bases; nucleotides outside the gene matches: 5. The germline V gene encodes CDR1 MNHNS and CDR2 SASEGT.